This entry is about one T cell receptor beta chain. Authors' analysis steps: Reference gene primer amplification yielded estimated nucleated cell counts. Libraries were prepared by immunoSEQ multiplex PCR; TCRdb keeps only in-frame clonotypes and omits some of them. V, J and clone size reflect that table, while D and trimming were determined from the DNA. Of some 41,000 clones in the sample, about 81% are singletons; the top ten hold 30% to 45%. Trimming pared 4 bases from V and 12 bases from J, leaving 17 bases between. Germline V gene sequence: CDR1 SGHRS, CDR2 YFSETQ. CDR3 size: 13 residues. The data were obtained in a study of blood T cell repertoires in COVID-19. The wider study: There were acute and convalescent COVID-19 samples, and they came from the United States, Italy and Spain. T cells, B-cell-depleted T cells, or PBMCs supplied cDNA or gDNA.

Sequencing was done on a sample of peripheral blood. This chain links TRBV5-1 with TRBJ2-1; perhaps TRBD1 as D (5 bases). This TCR came from a man aged 35-49 years with active or convalescent COVID-19. The CDR3 loop reads CASSPPQGMRQFF. The DNA for the CDR3 is TGCGCCAGCAGCCCTCCCCAGGGAATGCGGCAGTTCTTC.